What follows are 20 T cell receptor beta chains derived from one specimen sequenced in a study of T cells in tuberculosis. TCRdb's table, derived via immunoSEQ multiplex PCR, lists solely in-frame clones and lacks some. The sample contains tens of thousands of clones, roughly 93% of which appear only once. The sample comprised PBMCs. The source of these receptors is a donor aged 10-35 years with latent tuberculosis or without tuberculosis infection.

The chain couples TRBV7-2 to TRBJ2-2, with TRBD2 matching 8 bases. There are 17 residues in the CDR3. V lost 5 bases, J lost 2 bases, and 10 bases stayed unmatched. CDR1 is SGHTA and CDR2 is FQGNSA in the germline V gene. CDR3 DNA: TGTGCCAGCAGCCGGAATATAGCGGGGATTAACACCGGGGAGCTGTTTTTT. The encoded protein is CASSRNIAGINTGELFF.

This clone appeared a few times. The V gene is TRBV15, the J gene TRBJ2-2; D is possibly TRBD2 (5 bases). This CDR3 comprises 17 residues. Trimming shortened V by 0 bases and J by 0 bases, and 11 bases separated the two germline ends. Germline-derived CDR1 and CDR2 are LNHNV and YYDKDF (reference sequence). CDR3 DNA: TGTGCCACCAGCAGAGATCGGAATAGCGCGAACACCGGGGAGCTGTTTTTT. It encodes CATSRDRNSANTGELFF.

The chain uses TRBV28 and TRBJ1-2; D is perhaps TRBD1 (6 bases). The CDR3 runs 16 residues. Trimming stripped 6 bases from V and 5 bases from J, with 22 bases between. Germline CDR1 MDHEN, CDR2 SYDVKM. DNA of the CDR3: TGTGCCAGCAGCCGGGCACCCCGGGACACTCCTTATGGCTACACCTTC. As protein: CASSRAPRDTPYGYTF.

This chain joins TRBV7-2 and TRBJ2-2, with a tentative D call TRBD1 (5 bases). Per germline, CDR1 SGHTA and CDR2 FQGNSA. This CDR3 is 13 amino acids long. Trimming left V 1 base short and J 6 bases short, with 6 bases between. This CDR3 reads CASSLEGPGELFF. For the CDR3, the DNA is TGTGCCAGCAGCTTAGAGGGGCCCGGGGAGCTGTTTTTT.

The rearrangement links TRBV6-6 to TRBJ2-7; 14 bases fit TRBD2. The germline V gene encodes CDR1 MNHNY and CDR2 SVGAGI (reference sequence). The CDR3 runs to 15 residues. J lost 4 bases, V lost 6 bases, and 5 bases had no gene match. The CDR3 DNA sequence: TGTGCCAGCAGACCGGGACTAGCGGGGGAGTACGAGCAGTACTTC. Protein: CASRPGLAGEYEQYF.

CDR3: CASSKRGSDSPLHF. The CDR3 coding sequence is TGTGCCAGCAGTAAAAGGGGATCTGATTCACCCCTCCACTTT. V is TRBV6-5 and J is TRBJ1-6, with a weak D call TRBD1 (5 bases). There are 14 residues in the CDR3. Germline V gene lookup returns CDR1 MNHEY and CDR2 SVGAGI. The V end lost 5 bases, the J end lost 8 bases, and 13 bases lay between the germline ends.

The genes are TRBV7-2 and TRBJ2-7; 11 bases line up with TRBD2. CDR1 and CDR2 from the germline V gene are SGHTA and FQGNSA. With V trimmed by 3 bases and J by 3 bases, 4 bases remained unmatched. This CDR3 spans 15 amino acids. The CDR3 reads CASSFLGLAGYEQYF. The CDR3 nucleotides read TGTGCCAGCAGCTTCCTAGGACTAGCGGGCTACGAGCAGTACTTC.

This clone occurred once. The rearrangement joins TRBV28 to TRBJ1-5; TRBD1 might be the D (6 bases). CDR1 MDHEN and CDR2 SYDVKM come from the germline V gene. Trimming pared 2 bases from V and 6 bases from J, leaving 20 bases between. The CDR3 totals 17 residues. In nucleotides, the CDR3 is TGTGCCAGCAGTTTACCAGGGACAACTGCTCTTCCTCAGCCCCAGCATTTT. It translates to CASSLPGTTALPQPQHF.

The CDR3 DNA reads TGTGCCAGCAGCCCGCGGACAGAAAACTACGAGCAGTACTTC. Encoded protein: CASSPRTENYEQYF. This rearrangement joins TRBV7-9 to TRBJ2-7, with D perhaps matching TRBD1 (6 bases). Trimming removed 5 bases at V and 3 bases at J, with 14 bases between. Germline V gene lookup returns CDR1 SEHNR and CDR2 FQNEAQ (reference sequence). This CDR3 is 14 amino acids long. Combining the CDR3 with reference TRBV7-9 and TRBJ2-7 gives the whole variable domain DTGVSQNPRHKITKRGQNVTFRCDPISEHNRLYWYRQTLGQGPEFLTYFQNEAQLEKSRLLSDRFSAERPKGSFSTLEIQRTEQGDSAMYLCASSPRTENYEQYFGPGTRLTVT.

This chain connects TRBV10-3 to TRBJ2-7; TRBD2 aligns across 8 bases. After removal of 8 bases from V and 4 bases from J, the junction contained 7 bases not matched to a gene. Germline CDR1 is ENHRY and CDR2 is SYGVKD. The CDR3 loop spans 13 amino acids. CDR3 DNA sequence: TGTGCCATCCGGGGGGGGGACCGATACGAGCAGTACTTC. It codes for CAIRGGDRYEQYF.

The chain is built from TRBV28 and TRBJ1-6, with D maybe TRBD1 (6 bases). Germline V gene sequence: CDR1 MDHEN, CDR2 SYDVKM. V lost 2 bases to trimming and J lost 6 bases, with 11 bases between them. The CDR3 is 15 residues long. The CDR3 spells CASSLGGARNSPLHF. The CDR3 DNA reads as TGTGCCAGCAGTTTAGGGGGGGCGCGTAATTCACCCCTCCACTTT.

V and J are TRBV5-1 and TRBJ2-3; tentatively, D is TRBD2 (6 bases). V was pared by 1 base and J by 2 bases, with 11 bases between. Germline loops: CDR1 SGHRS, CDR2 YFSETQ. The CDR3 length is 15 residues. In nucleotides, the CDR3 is TGCGCCAGCAGCTTGTACGGGGGATCCACAGATACGCAGTATTTT. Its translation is CASSLYGGSTDTQYF.

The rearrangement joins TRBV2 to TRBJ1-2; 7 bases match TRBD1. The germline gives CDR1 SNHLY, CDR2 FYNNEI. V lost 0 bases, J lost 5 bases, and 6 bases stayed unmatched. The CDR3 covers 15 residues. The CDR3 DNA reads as TGTGCCAGCAGTGAAGCTCGGGACAGTAGATATGGCTACACCTTC. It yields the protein CASSEARDSRYGYTF.

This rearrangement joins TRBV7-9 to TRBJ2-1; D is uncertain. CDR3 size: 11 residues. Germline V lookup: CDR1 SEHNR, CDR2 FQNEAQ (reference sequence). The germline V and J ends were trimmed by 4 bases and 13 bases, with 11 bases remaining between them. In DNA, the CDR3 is TGTGCCAGCAGCTCAACTTCCGCACAGTTCTTC. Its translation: CASSSTSAQFF. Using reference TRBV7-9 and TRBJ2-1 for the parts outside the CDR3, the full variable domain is DTGVSQNPRHKITKRGQNVTFRCDPISEHNRLYWYRQTLGQGPEFLTYFQNEAQLEKSRLLSDRFSAERPKGSFSTLEIQRTEQGDSAMYLCASSSTSAQFFGPGTRLTVL.

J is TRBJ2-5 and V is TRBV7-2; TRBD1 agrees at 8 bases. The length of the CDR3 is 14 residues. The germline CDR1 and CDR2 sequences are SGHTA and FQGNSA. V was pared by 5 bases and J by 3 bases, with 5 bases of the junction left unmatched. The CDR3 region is CASSPQGGEETQYF. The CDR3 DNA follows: TGTGCCAGCAGCCCACAGGGGGGCGAAGAGACCCAGTACTTC.

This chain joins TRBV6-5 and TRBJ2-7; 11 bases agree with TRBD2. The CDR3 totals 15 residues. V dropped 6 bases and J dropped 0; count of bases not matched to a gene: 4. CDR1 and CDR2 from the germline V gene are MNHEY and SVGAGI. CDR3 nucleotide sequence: TGTGCCAGCAGCCCGACTAGCGGGACCTCCTACGAGCAGTACTTC. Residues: CASSPTSGTSYEQYF.

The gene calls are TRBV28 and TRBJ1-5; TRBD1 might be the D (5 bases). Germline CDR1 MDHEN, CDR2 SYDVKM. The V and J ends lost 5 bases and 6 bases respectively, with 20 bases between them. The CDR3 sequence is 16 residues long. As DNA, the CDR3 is TGTGCCAGCAGTCTCCAATTCAGGGCGGTCGGTCAGCCCCAGCATTTT. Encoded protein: CASSLQFRAVGQPQHF.

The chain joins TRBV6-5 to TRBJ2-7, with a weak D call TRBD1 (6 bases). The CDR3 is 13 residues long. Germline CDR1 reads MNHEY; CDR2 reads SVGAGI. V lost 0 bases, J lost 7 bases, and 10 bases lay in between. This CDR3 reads CASSYSRGGEQYF. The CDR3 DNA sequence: TGTGCCAGCAGTTACTCCAGGGGTGGAGAGCAGTACTTC.

Here the CDR3 DNA reads TGTGCCAGCAGCTTTTCGCAGGGCCCATATTTCTTC. Protein sequence: CASSFSQGPYFF. This rearrangement joins TRBV7-2 to TRBJ2-1; tentatively, D is TRBD1 (5 bases). This CDR3 has 12 residues. The V gene lost 3 bases and the J gene lost 16 bases, with 16 bases spanning the gap. Germline CDR1 and CDR2: SGHTA and FQGNSA.

CDR3 sequence (DNA): TGTGCCAGTAGCCCTCCTGTCCTCCTTTACTATGGCTACACCTTC. Its translation: CASSPPVLLYYGYTF. The chain combines TRBV19 with TRBJ1-2; D ambiguous. The CDR3 consists of 15 residues. V was cut by 6 bases and J by 3 bases, with 17 bases left in between. Germline CDR1 reads LNHDA; CDR2 reads SQIVND (reference sequence). The variable domain in full, completed from reference TRBV19 and TRBJ1-2, reads DGGITQSPKYLFRKEGQNVTLSCEQNLNHDAMYWYRQDPGQGLRLIYYSQIVNDFQKGDIAEGYSVSREKKESFPLTVTSAQKNPTAFYLCASSPPVLLYYGYTFGSGTRLTVV.